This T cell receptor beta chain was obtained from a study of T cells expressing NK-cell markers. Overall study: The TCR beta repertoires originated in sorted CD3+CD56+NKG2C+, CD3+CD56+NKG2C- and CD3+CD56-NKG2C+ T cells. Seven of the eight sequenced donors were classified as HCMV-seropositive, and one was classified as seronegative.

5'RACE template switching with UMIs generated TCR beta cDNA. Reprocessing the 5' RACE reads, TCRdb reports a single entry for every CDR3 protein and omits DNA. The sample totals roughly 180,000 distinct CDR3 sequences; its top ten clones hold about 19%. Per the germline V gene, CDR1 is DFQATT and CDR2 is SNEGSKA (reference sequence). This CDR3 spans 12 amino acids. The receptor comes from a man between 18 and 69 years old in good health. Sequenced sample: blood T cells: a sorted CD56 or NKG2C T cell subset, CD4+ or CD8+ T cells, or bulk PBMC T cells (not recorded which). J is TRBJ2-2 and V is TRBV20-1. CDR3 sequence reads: CSALFRAGELFF.